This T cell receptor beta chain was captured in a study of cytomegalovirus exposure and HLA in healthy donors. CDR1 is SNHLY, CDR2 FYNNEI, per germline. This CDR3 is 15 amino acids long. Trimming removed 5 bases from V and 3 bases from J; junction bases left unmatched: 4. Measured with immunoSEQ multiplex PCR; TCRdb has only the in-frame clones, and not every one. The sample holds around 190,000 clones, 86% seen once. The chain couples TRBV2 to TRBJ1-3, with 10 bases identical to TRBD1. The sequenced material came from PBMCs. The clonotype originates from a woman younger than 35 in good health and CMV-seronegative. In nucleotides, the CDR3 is TGTGCCAGCAGTCCCGACAGGGGGCGTGGAAACACCATATATTTT. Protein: CASSPDRGRGNTIYF.